This T cell receptor beta chain was documented in a study of post-analysis software for immune sequencing data. Comment on this clonotype: What it recognizes is unknown.

There are 15 residues in the CDR3. V lost 6 bases, J lost 3 bases, and 15 bases lay in between. Sequencing libraries made from TCR beta cDNA carried unique molecular identifiers. TCRdb reprocessed the PCR reads with MiXCR, giving one entry per CDR3 protein. The sample lists hundreds of thousands of distinct CDR3 sequences; approximately 59% were seen once. Regarding the study as a whole: TRBV segments more frequent in patients than in controls numbered about 5 and included TRBV5-6, TRBV5-1 and TRBV20-1. Under F measure analysis, samples from one preparation batch co-clustered strongly.

Sequenced input: blood. The TCR originated in a girl under 10 years old with multiple sclerosis. The J gene is TRBJ1-5, the V gene TRBV12-3 or TRBV12-4; D is perhaps TRBD1 (5 bases). CDR3 coding DNA: TGTGCCAGCAGGCCCTCGGGGGTCTTCAATCAGCCCCAGCATTTT. Translated: CASRPSGVFNQPQHF.